The 14 T cell receptor beta chains listed next were all sequenced from one sample in a study of T cell responses to AZD1222 COVID-19 vaccine. Sequencing was performed with immunoSEQ multiplex PCR; in TCRdb, only in-frame clones are kept and a portion is missing. The repertoire consists of about 150,000 clones, with over 85% occurring once and the leading ten covering over 15%. The starting material was peripheral blood, obtained on day 0 of AZD1222 vaccination. The receptor set was obtained from an adult in good health.

The V and J genes are TRBV5-5 and TRBJ1-2; 7 nucleotides agree with TRBD1. The V gene end was trimmed by 4 bases and the J gene end by 2 bases; junction bases not matched to a gene: 2. The CDR3 contains 13 residues. The germline CDR1 and CDR2 sequences are SGHKS and YYEKEE (reference sequence). The CDR3 here is CASSPGQNYGYTF. Here the CDR3 DNA reads TGTGCCAGCAGCCCGGGACAGAACTATGGCTACACCTTC.

The V call is TRBV10-3, the J call TRBJ1-2; tentative D call: TRBD1 (5 bases). CDR1 and CDR2 (germline): ENHRY, SYGVKD. The germline V and J ends were trimmed by 1 base and 3 bases, with 6 bases remaining between them. CDR3 length: 13 residues. DNA for the CDR3: TGTGCCATCAGTGAGTGGGGGGACTATGGCTACACCTTC. Protein sequence: CAISEWGDYGYTF.

The chain uses TRBV10-1 and TRBJ1-1; D not resolved. This CDR3 has 13 amino acids. Trimming took 4 bases from V and 4 from J, leaving 10 bases between them. CDR1 is WNHNN and CDR2 is SYGVQD in the germline V gene (reference sequence). In DNA, the CDR3 is TGCGCCAGCAGTGTTGGCCTAACCACTGAAGCTTTCTTT. Translating gives CASSVGLTTEAFF.

This clone has only a few counts. This same CDR3 is encoded by further DNA sequences in the sample. The chain employs TRBV2 and TRBJ1-5; D might be TRBD1 (5 bases). V lost 6 bases, J lost 1 base, and 7 bases lay in between. CDR3 length equals 13 residues. Germline V gene sequence: CDR1 SNHLY, CDR2 FYNNEI. The CDR3: CASRRDSNQPQHF. CDR3 sequence (DNA): TGTGCCAGCAGGCGGGACAGCAATCAGCCCCAGCATTTT.

The rearrangement uses TRBV27 and TRBJ1-6; 8 bases are a match to TRBD1. The CDR3 is 13 amino acids. V gave up 7 bases and J gave up 11 bases; unmatched junction bases: 7. In germline, CDR1 is MNHEY, CDR2 SMNVEV (reference sequence). CDR3 coding DNA: TGTGCCAGCACGGACAGGGTTAGGACACCCCTCCACTTT. As protein: CASTDRVRTPLHF.

The V gene is TRBV6-5, the J gene TRBJ2-3; D gene ambiguous. The germline V and J ends were trimmed by 3 bases and 0 bases, with 13 bases remaining between them. CDR1 and CDR2 (germline): MNHEY, SVGAGI. The CDR3 totals 16 residues. CDR3 coding DNA: TGTGCCAGCAGTTATTCAGAGATTGCTAGCACAGATACGCAGTATTTT. Its translation is CASSYSEIASTDTQYF.

This clone was seen only once. The CDR3 DNA sequence: TGTGCCAGCAGCTCCCCTACTAGGAGCTCCTACAATGAGCAGTTCTTC. Translation: CASSSPTRSSYNEQFF. This chain links TRBV3-1 (or the pseudogene TRBV3-2) with TRBJ2-1, with D perhaps TRBD2 (5 bases). Germline lookup yields CDR1 LGHDT and CDR2 YNNKEL (reference sequence). CDR3 length: 16 amino acids. V dropped 5 bases and J dropped 0 bases, with 14 bases sitting between them.

The genes are TRBV19 and TRBJ2-3, with TRBD1 matching 9 bases. Germline V lookup: CDR1 LNHDA, CDR2 SQIVND (reference sequence). After removal of 9 bases from V and 2 bases from J, the junction contained 3 bases not matched to a gene. The CDR3 runs 13 residues. As DNA, the CDR3 is TGTGCCAGCCGGGACAGGGTCACAGATACGCAGTATTTT. This translates into CASRDRVTDTQYF.

The chain combines TRBV19 with TRBJ2-1; tentatively, D is TRBD2 (5 bases). The germline gives CDR1 LNHDA, CDR2 SQIVND (reference sequence). The V and J ends lost 2 bases and 3 bases respectively, with 11 bases between them. This CDR3 is built from 15 residues. The CDR3 DNA is TGTGCCAGTAGTATAAGCCAGGCGGGCTACAATGAGCAGTTCTTC. This encodes CASSISQAGYNEQFF. The full variable domain, its missing parts supplied by reference TRBV19 and TRBJ2-1, is DGGITQSPKYLFRKEGQNVTLSCEQNLNHDAMYWYRQDPGQGLRLIYYSQIVNDFQKGDIAEGYSVSREKKESFPLTVTSAQKNPTAFYLCASSISQAGYNEQFFGPGTRLTVL.

The V call is TRBV28, the J call TRBJ1-5; unclear D gene. V lost 7 bases to trimming and J lost 2 bases, with 9 bases between them. The germline gives CDR1 MDHEN, CDR2 SYDVKM. This CDR3 region has 13 residues. The CDR3: CASNSPGNQPQHF. CDR3 bases: TGTGCCAGCAACTCCCCCGGCAATCAGCCCCAGCATTTT.

The chain joins TRBV4-1 to TRBJ2-7; 11 nucleotides agree with TRBD2. Germline V CDR1 and CDR2: MGHRA, YSYEKL. The CDR3 spans 16 residues. The trim removed 5 bases at V and 3 bases at J, leaving 9 bases unmatched. The CDR3 nucleotides read TGCGCCAGCAGCTATAGTTCCGGGACTAGCGGCTACGAGCAGTACTTC. It translates to CASSYSSGTSGYEQYF.

The chain couples TRBV5-1 to TRBJ1-3, with D uncertain. The V gene's germline CDR1 is SGHRS and CDR2 YFSETQ. The CDR3 has 17 residues. The V and J ends lost 4 bases and 1 base respectively, with 18 bases between them. CDR3 sequence (DNA): TGCGCCAGCAGCGCTAGTTTATCGAGCTTATCTGGAAACACCATATATTTT. It translates to CASSASLSSLSGNTIYF. Together with reference TRBV5-1 and TRBJ1-3, the CDR3 gives the full variable domain: KAGVTQTPRYLIKTRGQQVTLSCSPISGHRSVSWYQQTPGQGLQFLFEYFSETQRNKGNFPGRFSGRQFSNSRSEMNVSTLELGDSALYLCASSASLSSLSGNTIYFGEGSWLTVV.

The rearrangement links TRBV14 to TRBJ2-7; the D is unclear. V lost 0 bases, J lost 0 bases, and 3 bases lay in between. Germline V gene sequence: CDR1 SGHDN, CDR2 FVKESK. The CDR3 totals 13 residues. The CDR3 protein is CASSQDTSYEQYF. CDR3 DNA sequence: TGTGCCAGCAGCCAAGATACCTCCTACGAGCAGTACTTC.

The sample holds one count of this clone. The rearrangement links TRBV30 to TRBJ1-2; D is perhaps TRBD1 (5 bases). This CDR3 has 12 residues. The V gene lost 5 bases and the J gene lost 6 bases, with 13 bases spanning the gap. Germline V gene sequence: CDR1 GTSNPN, CDR2 SVGIG (reference sequence). The CDR3 loop is CAWDEGRDGYTF. In DNA form, the CDR3 reads TGTGCCTGGGATGAGGGGAGGGATGGCTACACCTTC. The entire variable domain, with the rest obtained from reference TRBV30 and TRBJ1-2, is as follows: SQTIHQWPATLVQPVGSPLSLECTVEGTSNPNLYWYRQAAGRGLQLLFYSVGIGQISSEVPQNLSASRPQDRQFILSSKKLLLSDSGFYLCAWDEGRDGYTFGSGTRLTVV.